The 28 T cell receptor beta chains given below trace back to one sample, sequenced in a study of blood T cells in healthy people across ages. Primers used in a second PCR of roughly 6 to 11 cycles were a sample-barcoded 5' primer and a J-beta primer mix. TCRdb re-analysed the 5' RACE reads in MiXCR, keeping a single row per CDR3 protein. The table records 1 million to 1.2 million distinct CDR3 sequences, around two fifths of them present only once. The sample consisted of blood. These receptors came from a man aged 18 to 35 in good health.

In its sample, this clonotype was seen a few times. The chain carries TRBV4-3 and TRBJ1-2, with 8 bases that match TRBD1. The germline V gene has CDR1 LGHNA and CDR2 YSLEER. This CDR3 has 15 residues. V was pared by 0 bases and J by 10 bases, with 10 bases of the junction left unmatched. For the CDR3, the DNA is TGCGCCAGCAGCCAAGATCCGGGACAGGTTAGAGTCTACACCTTC. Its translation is CASSQDPGQVRVYTF.

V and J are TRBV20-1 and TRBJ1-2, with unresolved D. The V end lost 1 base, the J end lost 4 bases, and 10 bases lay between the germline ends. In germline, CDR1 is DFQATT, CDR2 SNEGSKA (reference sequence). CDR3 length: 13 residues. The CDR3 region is CSARGRSGYGYTF. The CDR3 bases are TGCAGTGCTAGAGGAAGGTCCGGCTATGGCTACACCTTC.

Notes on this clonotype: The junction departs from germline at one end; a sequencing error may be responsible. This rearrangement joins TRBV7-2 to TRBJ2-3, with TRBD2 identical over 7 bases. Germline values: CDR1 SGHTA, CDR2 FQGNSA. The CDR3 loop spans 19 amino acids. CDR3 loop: CASSTRTKTSVASTDTRYF. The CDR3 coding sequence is TGTGCCAGCAGCACTCGCACAAAAACTAGCGTTGCCAGCACAGATACGCGGTATTTT.

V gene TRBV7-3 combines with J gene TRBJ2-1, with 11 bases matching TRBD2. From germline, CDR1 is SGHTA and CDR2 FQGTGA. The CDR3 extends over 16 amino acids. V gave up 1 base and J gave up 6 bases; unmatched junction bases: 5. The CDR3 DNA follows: TGTGCCAGCAGCTTAATGTCGACTAGCGGGGTCAATGAGCAGTTCTTC. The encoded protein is CASSLMSTSGVNEQFF.

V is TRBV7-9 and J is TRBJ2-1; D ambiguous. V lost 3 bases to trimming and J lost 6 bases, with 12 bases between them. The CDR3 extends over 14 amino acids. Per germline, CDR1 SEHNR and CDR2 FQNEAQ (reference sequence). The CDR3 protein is CASSFKFLGNEQFF. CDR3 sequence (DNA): TGTGCCAGCAGCTTCAAATTTCTGGGCAATGAGCAGTTCTTC.

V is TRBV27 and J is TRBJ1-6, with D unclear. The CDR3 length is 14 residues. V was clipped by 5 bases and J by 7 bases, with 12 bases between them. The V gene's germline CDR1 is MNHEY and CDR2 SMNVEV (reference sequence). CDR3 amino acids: CASSLVGPNSPLHF. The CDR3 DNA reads TGTGCCAGCAGTCTGGTAGGGCCAAATTCACCCCTCCACTTT.

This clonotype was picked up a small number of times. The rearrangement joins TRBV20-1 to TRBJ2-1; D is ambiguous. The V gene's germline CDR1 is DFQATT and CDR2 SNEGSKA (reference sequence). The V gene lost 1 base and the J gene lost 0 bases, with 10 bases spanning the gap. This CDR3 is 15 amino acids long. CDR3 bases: TGCAGTGCTAGAGGAGTCTGGAGCTCCTACAATGAGCAGTTCTTC. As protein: CSARGVWSSYNEQFF.

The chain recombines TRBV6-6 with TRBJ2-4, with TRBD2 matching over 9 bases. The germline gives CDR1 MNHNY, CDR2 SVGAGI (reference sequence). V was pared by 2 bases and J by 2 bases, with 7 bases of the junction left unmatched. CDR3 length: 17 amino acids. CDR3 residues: CASSYALSGGSKNIQYF. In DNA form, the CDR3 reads TGTGCCAGCAGTTACGCTCTGAGCGGGGGGTCCAAAAACATTCAGTACTTC.

The CDR3 nucleotides read TGTGCCAGCAGTTCCAGGGGGGGAGGAACCCCTAACTATGGCTACACCTTC. It is translated as CASSSRGGGTPNYGYTF. The J gene is TRBJ1-2, the V gene TRBV28; 7 nucleotides agree with TRBD1. CDR1 and CDR2 (germline): MDHEN, SYDVKM. The CDR3 covers 17 residues. Losses at the gene ends were 4 bases for V and 0 bases for J; bases not matched to a gene: 11.

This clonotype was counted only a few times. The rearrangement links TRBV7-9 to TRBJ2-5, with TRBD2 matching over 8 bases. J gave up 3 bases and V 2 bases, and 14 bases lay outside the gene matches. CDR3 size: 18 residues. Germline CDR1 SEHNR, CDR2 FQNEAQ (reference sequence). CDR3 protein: CASSLSAGAVKDEETQYF. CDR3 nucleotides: TGTGCCAGCAGCTTATCAGCGGGGGCCGTTAAAGACGAAGAGACCCAGTACTTC.

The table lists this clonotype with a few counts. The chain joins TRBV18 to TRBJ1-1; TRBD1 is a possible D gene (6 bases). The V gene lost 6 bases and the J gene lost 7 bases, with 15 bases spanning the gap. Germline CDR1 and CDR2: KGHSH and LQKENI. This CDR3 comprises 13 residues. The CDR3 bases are TGTGCCAGCTCGGTGGGACAAACGAATGAAGCTTTCTTT. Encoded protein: CASSVGQTNEAFF.

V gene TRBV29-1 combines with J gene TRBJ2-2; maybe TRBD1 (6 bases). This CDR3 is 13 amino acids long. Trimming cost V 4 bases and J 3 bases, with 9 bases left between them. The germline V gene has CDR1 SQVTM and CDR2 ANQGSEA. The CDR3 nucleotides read TGCAGCGTTGGACAGGTGTACACCGGGGAGCTGTTTTTT. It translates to CSVGQVYTGELFF.

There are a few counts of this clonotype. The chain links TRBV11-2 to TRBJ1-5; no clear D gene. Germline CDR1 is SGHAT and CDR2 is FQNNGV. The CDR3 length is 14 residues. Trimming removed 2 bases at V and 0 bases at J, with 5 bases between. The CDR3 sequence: CASSLKPSNQPQHF. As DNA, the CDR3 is TGTGCCAGCAGCTTAAAACCTAGCAATCAGCCCCAGCATTTT.

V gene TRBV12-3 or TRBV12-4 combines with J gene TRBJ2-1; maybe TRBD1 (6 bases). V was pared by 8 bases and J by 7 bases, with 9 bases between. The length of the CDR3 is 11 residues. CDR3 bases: TGTGCCAGCGGACAGTATAATGAGCAGTTCTTC. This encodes CASGQYNEQFF.

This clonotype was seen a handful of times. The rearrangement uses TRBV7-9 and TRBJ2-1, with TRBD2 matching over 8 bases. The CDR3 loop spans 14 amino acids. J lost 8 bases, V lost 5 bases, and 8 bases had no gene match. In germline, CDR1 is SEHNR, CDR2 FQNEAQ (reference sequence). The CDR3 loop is CASSDTSGADEQFF. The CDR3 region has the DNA TGTGCCAGCAGCGACACTAGCGGCGCTGATGAGCAGTTCTTC. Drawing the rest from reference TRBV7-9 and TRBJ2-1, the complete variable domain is DTGVSQNPRHKITKRGQNVTFRCDPISEHNRLYWYRQTLGQGPEFLTYFQNEAQLEKSRLLSDRFSAERPKGSFSTLEIQRTEQGDSAMYLCASSDTSGADEQFFGPGTRLTVL.

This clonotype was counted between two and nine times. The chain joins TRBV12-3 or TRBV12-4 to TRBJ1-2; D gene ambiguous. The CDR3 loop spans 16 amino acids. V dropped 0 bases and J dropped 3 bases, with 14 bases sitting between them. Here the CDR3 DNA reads TGTGCCAGCAGTTTAGCGTTGGCCCGGGAGGACTATGGCTACACCTTC. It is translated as CASSLALAREDYGYTF.

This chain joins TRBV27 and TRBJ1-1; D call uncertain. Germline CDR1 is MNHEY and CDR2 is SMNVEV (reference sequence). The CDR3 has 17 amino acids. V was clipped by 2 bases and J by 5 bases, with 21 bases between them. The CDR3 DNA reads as TGTGCCAGCAGTTTAGTCAAATTGACGGGTCGGGGAACTGAAGCTTTCTTT. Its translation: CASSLVKLTGRGTEAFF.

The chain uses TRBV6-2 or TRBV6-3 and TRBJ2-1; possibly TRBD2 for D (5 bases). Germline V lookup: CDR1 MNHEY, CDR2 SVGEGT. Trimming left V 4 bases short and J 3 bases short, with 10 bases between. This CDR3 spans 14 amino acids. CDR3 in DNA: TGTGCCAGCAGTTGGGCCCGGGGCTACAATGAGCAGTTCTTC. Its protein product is CASSWARGYNEQFF.

DNA of the CDR3: TGCAGTGCTAAGCCGGGACAGAACAATTCACCCCTCCACTTT. Translating it yields CSAKPGQNNSPLHF. This sequence joins TRBV20-1 and TRBJ1-6; TRBD1 aligns across 7 bases. With 4 bases clipped from V and 7 bases from J, the junction kept 7 bases outside the gene matches. Germline V gene sequence: CDR1 DFQATT, CDR2 SNEGSKA (reference sequence). The CDR3 has 14 amino acids.

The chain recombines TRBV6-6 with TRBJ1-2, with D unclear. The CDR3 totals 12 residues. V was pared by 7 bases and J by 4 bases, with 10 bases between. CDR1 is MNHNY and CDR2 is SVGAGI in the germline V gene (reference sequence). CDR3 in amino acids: CASTWGGYGYTF. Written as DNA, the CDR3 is TGTGCCAGCACTTGGGGTGGCTATGGCTACACCTTC.

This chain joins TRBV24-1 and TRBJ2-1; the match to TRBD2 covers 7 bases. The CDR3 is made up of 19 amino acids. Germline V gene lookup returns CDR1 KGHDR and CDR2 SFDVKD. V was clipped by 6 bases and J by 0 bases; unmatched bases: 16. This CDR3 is CATSPTQSSGRFSYNEQFF. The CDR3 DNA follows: TGTGCCACCAGTCCTACCCAGAGTAGCGGGCGATTCTCCTACAATGAGCAGTTCTTC.

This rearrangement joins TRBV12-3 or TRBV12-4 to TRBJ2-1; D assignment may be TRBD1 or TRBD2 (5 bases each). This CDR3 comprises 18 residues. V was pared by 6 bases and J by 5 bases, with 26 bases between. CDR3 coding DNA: TGTGCCAGCAGCTTCCCTACCGTAGGAGGACAAAGAGACAATGAGCAGTTCTTC. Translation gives CASSFPTVGGQRDNEQFF.

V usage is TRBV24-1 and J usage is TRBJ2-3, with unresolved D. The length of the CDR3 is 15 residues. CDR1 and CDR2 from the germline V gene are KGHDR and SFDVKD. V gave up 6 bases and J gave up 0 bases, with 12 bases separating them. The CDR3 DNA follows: TGTGCCACCAGTATCCGAGAGAGGAGCACAGATACGCAGTATTTT. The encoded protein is CATSIRERSTDTQYF.

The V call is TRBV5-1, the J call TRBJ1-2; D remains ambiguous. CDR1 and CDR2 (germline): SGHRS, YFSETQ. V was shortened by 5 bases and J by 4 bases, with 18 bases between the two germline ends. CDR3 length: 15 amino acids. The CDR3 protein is CASSVDGKVSYGYTF. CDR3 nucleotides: TGCGCCAGCAGTGTCGACGGTAAAGTCTCCTATGGCTACACCTTC.

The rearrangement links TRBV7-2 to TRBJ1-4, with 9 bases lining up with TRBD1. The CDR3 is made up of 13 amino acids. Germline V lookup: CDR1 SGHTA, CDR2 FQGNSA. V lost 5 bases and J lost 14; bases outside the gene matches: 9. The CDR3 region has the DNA TGTGCCAGCAGCGTAGATGGACAGGGGAGCCTGTTTTTT. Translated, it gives CASSVDGQGSLFF.

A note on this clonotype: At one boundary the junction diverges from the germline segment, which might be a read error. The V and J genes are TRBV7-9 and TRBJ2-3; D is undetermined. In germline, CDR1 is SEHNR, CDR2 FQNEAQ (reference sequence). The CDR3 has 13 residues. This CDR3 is CTSSVAVSDTQYF. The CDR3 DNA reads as TGTACCAGCAGCGTAGCCGTTTCAGATACGCAGTATTTT.

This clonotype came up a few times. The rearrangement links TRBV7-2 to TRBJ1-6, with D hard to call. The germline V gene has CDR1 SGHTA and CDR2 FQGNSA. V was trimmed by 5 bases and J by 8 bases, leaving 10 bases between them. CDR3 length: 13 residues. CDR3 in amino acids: CASSPRRDSPLHF. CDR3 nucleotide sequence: TGTGCCAGCAGCCCCCGTAGGGATTCACCCCTCCACTTT.

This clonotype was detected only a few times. The CDR3, as DNA: TGTGCCAGCAGTCGACAGGCTTATAATTCACCCCTCCACTTT. Amino acids: CASSRQAYNSPLHF. The rearrangement uses TRBV6-5 and TRBJ1-6, with D possibly matching TRBD1 (6 bases). The germline CDR1 and CDR2 sequences are MNHEY and SVGAGI. Trimming cost V 5 bases and J 4 bases, with 9 bases left between them. The CDR3 loop spans 14 amino acids.